This T cell receptor beta chain came from a study of cytomegalovirus exposure and HLA in healthy donors. Primers included in the PCR were 60 Vbeta and 13 Jbeta primers. The repertoire was sequenced with immunoSEQ multiplex PCR; TCRdb's copy has only in-frame clones and lacks some. The table shows some 250,000 clones, with more than 75% occurring only once. This clone has only one observation. Its specificity is not known. Whole-study findings and limits: Follow-up analysis later connected one missense variant in DCLRE1C with trimming of TCR beta V- and J-genes. It emerged from a later analysis that several of the most significant clusters appeared to be linked to common viral pathogens.

This receptor was identified in a woman aged 40-49 years in good health and CMV-seropositive. Sequencing was performed on PBMCs.

The CDR3 DNA reads TGTGCCAGCAGCCCAGGGACAGCATTAGGGAAACTGTTTTTT. It yields the protein CASSPGTALGKLFF. The chain has TRBV2 and TRBJ1-4, with 7 bases identical to TRBD1. Trimming at V came to 6 bases and at J to 11 bases, leaving 12 bases not matched to a gene. CDR1 and CDR2 from the germline V gene are SNHLY and FYNNEI. This CDR3 comprises 14 residues.